The 5 T cell receptor beta chains below all came from one sample that was sequenced in a study of shared clonotypes between healthy human individuals. Sequencing used immunoSEQ multiplex PCR; TCRdb keeps in-frame clones, though not all of them. The table shows 400,000 to 600,000 clones, with 90% to 97% occurring only once. Sample: naive CD4+ T cells sorted from blood. Subset in this sample: CD45RA+ positively selected. The receptor set was obtained from a woman between 25 and 40 years old in good health.

This clone was counted a single time. The CDR3 spells CACGAGASKNIQYF. CDR3 in DNA: TGTGCCTGTGGGGCGGGAGCTTCCAAAAACATTCAGTACTTC. The chain carries TRBV4-2 and TRBJ2-4; TRBD2 aligns across 7 bases. The CDR3 runs to 14 residues. Germline assignment: CDR1 LGHNA and CDR2 YNFKEQ. V gave up 11 bases and J gave up 2 bases; unmatched junction bases: 9.

This chain uses TRBV6-5 with TRBJ1-3, with 9 positions matching TRBD1. After removal of 0 bases from V and 4 bases from J, the junction contained 1 base not matched to a gene. The CDR3 sequence is 15 residues long. CDR1 and CDR2 from the germline V gene are MNHEY and SVGAGI. The CDR3 coding sequence is TGTGCCAGCAGTTACTCCGGGACAGGGGGAAACACCATATATTTT. It encodes CASSYSGTGGNTIYF.

The chain uses TRBV28 and TRBJ2-5; perhaps TRBD1 as D (6 bases). The CDR3 runs to 15 residues. The V gene's germline CDR1 is MDHEN and CDR2 SYDVKM. Trimming left V 6 bases short and J 5 bases short, with 19 bases between. The CDR3 region is CASSLGTRNRETQYF. The CDR3 DNA reads TGTGCCAGCAGCCTAGGGACACGAAATCGGGAGACCCAGTACTTC.

V gene TRBV5-1 combines with J gene TRBJ2-5, with unresolved D. CDR3 length: 14 residues. CDR1 SGHRS and CDR2 YFSETQ come from the germline V gene. The germline V and J ends were trimmed by 1 base and 1 base, with 8 bases remaining between them. Here the CDR3 reads CASSLRQTQETQYF. The CDR3 region has the DNA TGCGCCAGCAGCTTGCGCCAAACCCAAGAGACCCAGTACTTC.

On this clone itself: One end of the junction fails to match germline, which may point to a read error. This chain uses TRBV18 with TRBJ2-7; the D is unclear. Germline lookup yields CDR1 KGHSH and CDR2 LQKENI. The CDR3 has 13 amino acids. DNA for the CDR3: TGTGCCAGCTCCCCACTAACGACCTACGAGCAGTACTTC. Encoded protein: CASSPLTTYEQYF. Combining the CDR3 with reference TRBV18 and TRBJ2-7 gives the whole variable domain NAGVMQNPRHLVRRRGQEARLRCSPMKGHSHVYWYRQLPEEGLKFMVYLQKENIIDESGMPKERFSAEFPKEGPSILRIQQVVRGDSAAYFCASSPLTTYEQYFGPGTRLTVT.